This section outlines one T cell receptor (beta chain) sequence together with its context. Just one base apart from a much larger clone, this may be a read error. Time point described: pre-sensitization, week 0. As for treatment: therapeutic diphenylcyclopropenone sensitization with weekly scalp DPC. This CDR3 is built from 12 residues. Germline V CDR1 and CDR2: SGHKS, YYEKEE (reference sequence). The data derive from a study of human T cells and chemical hapten exposure. TCRdb fed the RACE reads into MiXCR, producing one record per CDR3 protein. The repertoire includes about 380,000 distinct CDR3 sequences, less than 6.5% of them detected once, and 2.6% sits in the top ten.

The receptor comes from a woman aged 50 to 60 with alopecia areata. Some clones in this sample may be carry-over from other donors' samples. The specimen was whole blood, collected in connection with sensitization to the hapten diphenylcyclopropenone (DPC). The chain combines TRBV5-5 with TRBJ2-7; D is uncertain. The CDR3 nucleotides read TGTGCCAGCAGCCCTGGATACTACGAGCAGTGCTTC. Protein product: CASSPGYYEQCF.